This TCR beta chain was identified in a study of cytomegalovirus exposure and HLA in healthy donors. Study-level points and caveats: For presence/absence analyses, sequencing depth was assumed to be roughly uniform across donors. About 87% or about 30% of the time was how often most TCR beta V segments were productive, according to an earlier analysis.

A remark on this clone: Its cognate antigen is unknown.

Amplification used 60 Vbeta primers and 13 Jbeta primers. The data were produced by immunoSEQ multiplex PCR, yet TCRdb's version contains in-frame clones alone and is incomplete. Found here are approximately 150,000 clones, around 78% of them singletons; the top ten hold 2% to 3%. Germline CDR1 KGHSH, CDR2 LQKENI. This CDR3 contains 16 residues. V shed 1 base and J shed 0 bases, with 10 bases lying between them. The TCR sequence derives from a woman younger than 35 in good health and CMV-seropositive. The chain has TRBV18 and TRBJ1-3, with D perhaps TRBD1 (5 bases). Sequencing used PBMCs. The CDR3 bases are TGTGCCAGCTCACCACTCGACAGCCACTCTGGAAACACCATATATTTT. Translated: CASSPLDSHSGNTIYF.